The source of this TCR beta chain is a study of T cells in Graves' hyperthyroidism and ophthalmopathy. This clonotype was detected many times. TCR beta CDR3 regions were amplified from RNA transcripts. TCR CDR3 underwent first-round RT-PCR with the HTBI primer set. MiXCR, applied by TCRdb to the multiplex PCR reads, yields one record per CDR3 protein. This repertoire shows 200,000 to 250,000 distinct CDR3 sequences, roughly 15% found once; its top ten account for under 35%. Germline assignment: CDR1 LNHDA and CDR2 SQIVND (reference sequence). The CDR3 loop spans 17 amino acids. Trimming cost V 5 bases and J 1 base; bases outside gene matches: 13.

What was sequenced was blood. This clonotype was sampled from a woman aged 18-35 years with Graves' ophthalmopathy. This chain joins TRBV19 and TRBJ1-1, with TRBD1 matching 7 bases. The CDR3: CASSLRTGARKNTEAFF. Here the CDR3 DNA reads TGTGCCAGTAGTTTGAGGACAGGAGCCAGAAAGAACACTGAAGCTTTCTTT.